This TCR beta chain was sequenced during a study of Graves' ophthalmopathy and Graves' hyperthyroidism. General study findings and limits: The blood repertoire also included most expanded thyroid clonotypes above 0.001 frequency.

Transcripts of RNA were the source for amplifying TCR beta CDR3 regions. HTBI primers were used in a first-round RT-PCR, which preceded a second-round multiplex PCR. TCRdb used MiXCR to reprocess the multiplex PCR reads, holding one entry per CDR3 protein. This sample has 580,000 or so distinct CDR3 sequences, with about 40% found just once. Trimming took off 0 bases at V and 4 bases at J, with 14 bases between the two ends. The CDR3 runs to 15 residues. This clonotype was detected a few times. The antigen is undetermined. Diagnosis relied on clinical symptoms, serum thyroxine, TRAb, thyroid ultrasound and orbital computed tomography.

The chain employs TRBV5-7 and TRBJ2-7; no definite D call. TRBV5-7 is flagged as an ORF with uncertain function. This receptor was identified in an adult man with Graves' hyperthyroidism. Input material: peripheral blood or thyroid tissue (not recorded which). This CDR3 is CASSLGAGWLYEQYF. CDR3 DNA sequence: TGTGCCAGCAGCTTGGGGGCAGGATGGCTGTACGAGCAGTACTTC.